The next 19 T cell receptor beta chains were all read from a single sample in a study of T-cell reconstitution after alpha-beta-depleted transplantation in children. Unique molecular identifiers tagged the TCRbeta library. One entry per CDR3 protein, called by TCRdb with MiXCR from the PCR reads. The sample lists 500,000 to 750,000 distinct CDR3 sequences; approximately 12% were seen once. The sequenced sample was PBMCs, mostly from graft donor cells, obtained 360 days after TCRalphabeta/CD19-depleted stem cell transplant. All receptors derive from a male patient between 10 and 17 years old who had a stem cell transplant for acute myeloid leukemia, so the T cells may come from the graft donor.

The table lists this clonotype with a few counts. The chain has TRBV20-1 and TRBJ2-7; either TRBD1 or TRBD2 may fit D (5 bases each). Germline lookup yields CDR1 DFQATT and CDR2 SNEGSKA (reference sequence). The CDR3 runs 15 residues. V dropped 5 bases and J dropped 0 bases, with 17 bases sitting between them. CDR3 in amino acids: CSAAGTFSHSYEQYF. CDR3 DNA: TGCAGTGCTGCCGGGACGTTCTCCCACTCCTACGAGCAGTACTTC.

This clonotype was detected only a few times. Written as DNA, the CDR3 is TGTGCCAGCAGTTTATGGCGACTAGCGGGAGGAAAGAATGAGCAGTTCTTC. It translates to CASSLWRLAGGKNEQFF. V and J are TRBV28 and TRBJ2-1; 13 nucleotides agree with TRBD2. Per germline, CDR1 MDHEN and CDR2 SYDVKM. The CDR3 has 17 amino acids. The V gene end was trimmed by 0 bases and the J gene end by 7 bases; junction bases not matched to a gene: 6.

V and J are TRBV4-3 and TRBJ2-3; 7 bases are a match to TRBD1. The germline gives CDR1 LGHNA, CDR2 YSLEER. The CDR3 loop spans 16 amino acids. Unmatched junction bases numbered 9, after V lost 3 bases and J lost 3 bases. CDR3 region: CASSQQGEGITDTQYF. CDR3 DNA sequence: TGCGCCAGCAGCCAGCAGGGGGAAGGGATAACAGATACGCAGTATTTT.

This clonotype appeared once. This rearrangement joins TRBV20-1 to TRBJ2-2; 8 nucleotides line up with TRBD1. V was clipped by 4 bases and J by 3 bases; unmatched bases: 7. CDR1 DFQATT and CDR2 SNEGSKA come from the germline V gene (reference sequence). This CDR3 has 15 amino acids. The CDR3 sequence: CSATGQGRHTGELFF. The CDR3 nucleotides read TGCAGTGCTACCGGACAGGGAAGGCACACCGGGGAGCTGTTTTTT.

This clonotype was counted many times. The rearrangement links TRBV9 to TRBJ2-3; TRBD1 matches at 7 bases. The V segment lost 4 bases and the J segment 4 bases; nucleotides outside the gene matches: 9. Looked up from germline, CDR1 is SGDLS and CDR2 is YYNGEE. The CDR3 runs 15 residues. This chain's CDR3 is CASSPRTGPPDTQYF. CDR3 nucleotides: TGTGCCAGCAGCCCCCGGACAGGCCCCCCAGATACGCAGTATTTT.

This rearrangement joins TRBV20-1 to TRBJ2-3; D is perhaps TRBD2 (7 bases). The CDR3 runs to 15 residues. V was pared by 6 bases and J by 1 base, with 17 bases between. Germline CDR1 DFQATT, CDR2 SNEGSKA (reference sequence). The DNA of the CDR3 is TGCAGTGCCCTTCCGTGGGGGGGGCGCACAGATACGCAGTATTTT. Protein: CSALPWGGRTDTQYF.

This clonotype was detected many times. This chain links TRBV5-1 with TRBJ2-3, with TRBD2 identical over 8 bases. The CDR3 consists of 15 residues. Germline V gene data show CDR1 as SGHRS and CDR2 as YFSETQ. The ends lost 4 bases at V and 0 bases at J; junction bases unmatched: 4. The CDR3 nucleotides read TGCGCCAGCAGCCGAGCTAGCGGGAGCACAGATACGCAGTATTTT. Protein sequence: CASSRASGSTDTQYF. The full variable domain, its missing parts supplied by reference TRBV5-1 and TRBJ2-3, is KAGVTQTPRYLIKTRGQQVTLSCSPISGHRSVSWYQQTPGQGLQFLFEYFSETQRNKGNFPGRFSGRQFSNSRSEMNVSTLELGDSALYLCASSRASGSTDTQYFGPGTRLTVL.

The chain uses TRBV12-3 or TRBV12-4 and TRBJ2-3, with TRBD2 matching 9 bases. V lost 5 bases, J lost 2 bases, and 11 bases stayed unmatched. The CDR3 is made up of 17 amino acids. CDR3 nucleotides: TGTGCCAGCAGTCGTCCTCTGGGCGGGAGGGTCACAGATACGCAGTATTTT. It is translated as CASSRPLGGRVTDTQYF.

This chain joins TRBV5-1 and TRBJ2-3; the match to TRBD1 covers 8 bases. This CDR3 is built from 16 residues. V trimming: 4 bases; J trimming: 0 bases; junction bases outside the gene matches: 7. Germline CDR1 and CDR2: SGHRS and YFSETQ. CDR3 residues: CASSGTGTGSTDTQYF. CDR3 DNA sequence: TGCGCCAGCAGCGGAACCGGGACAGGTAGCACAGATACGCAGTATTTT.

Many counts were recorded for this clonotype. The chain carries TRBV29-1 and TRBJ2-3; 12 nucleotides agree with TRBD2. Trimming took 4 bases from V and 3 from J; bases not matched to a gene: 11. The CDR3 loop spans 17 amino acids. Germline CDR1 is SQVTM and CDR2 is ANQGSEA. This CDR3 is CSVGWSSGRAGTDTQYF. The CDR3 DNA reads TGCAGCGTTGGCTGGTCTAGCGGGAGGGCCGGGACAGATACGCAGTATTTT.

Ten or more counts support this clonotype. The chain links TRBV9 to TRBJ1-1; D unclear. Germline CDR1 reads SGDLS; CDR2 reads YYNGEE. The CDR3 extends over 14 amino acids. The germline V and J ends were trimmed by 3 bases and 0 bases, with 9 bases remaining between them. For the CDR3, the DNA is TGTGCCAGCAGCGGGGGTTTTATGAACACTGAAGCTTTCTTT. It translates to CASSGGFMNTEAFF.

Concerning this clonotype itself: The junction shows a germline mismatch at one end, possibly a read error. V and J are TRBV5-1 and TRBJ2-1; TRBD2 aligns across 9 bases. Germline V CDR1 and CDR2: SGHRS, YFSETQ. There are 15 residues in the CDR3. As DNA, the CDR3 is TGCGCCATCAGCTTGTCTAGCGGGGTCTACAATGAGCAGTTCTTC. Residues: CAISLSSGVYNEQFF.

The J gene is TRBJ1-1, the V gene TRBV28; D gene uncertain. The germline CDR1 and CDR2 sequences are MDHEN and SYDVKM. Trimming cost V 2 bases and J 4 bases, with 14 bases left between them. The CDR3 has 15 residues. CDR3 loop: CASSLNAPPGTEAFF. CDR3 DNA: TGTGCCAGCAGTTTAAATGCCCCCCCGGGCACTGAAGCTTTCTTT.

This clonotype turned up a few times. The chain joins TRBV20-1 to TRBJ2-1; D perhaps matches TRBD2 (6 bases). V lost 4 bases, J lost 4 bases, and 8 bases lay in between. The CDR3 length is 12 residues. Germline loops: CDR1 DFQATT, CDR2 SNEGSKA (reference sequence). The CDR3, as DNA: TGCAGTGCTACCGGGACTTACAATGAGCAGTTCTTC. It yields the protein CSATGTYNEQFF.

V and J are TRBV7-9 and TRBJ2-7; no clear D. V was pared by 1 base and J by 6 bases, with 22 bases between. The CDR3 contains 17 residues. Germline loops: CDR1 SEHNR, CDR2 FQNEAQ (reference sequence). CDR3 DNA: TGTGCCAGCAGCTTAGGCGCGACGGACGGATTTCCCGCCGAGCAGTACTTC. Translated, it gives CASSLGATDGFPAEQYF.

This clonotype turned up a few times. This sequence joins TRBV4-3 and TRBJ2-7, with D possibly TRBD2 on 5 matching bases. Germline V gives CDR1 LGHNA, CDR2 YSLEER. Trimming took off 3 bases at V and 0 bases at J, with 15 bases between the two ends. The CDR3 has 16 amino acids. The CDR3 bases are TGCGCCAGCAGCCAGGCCCGAACGGGGATCTCCTACGAGCAGTACTTC. Protein: CASSQARTGISYEQYF.

This clonotype has a count of ten or more. V and J are TRBV5-8 and TRBJ2-1, with 10 bases fitting TRBD2. V dropped 3 bases and J dropped 6; count of bases not matched to a gene: 12. This CDR3 comprises 17 residues. Germline V lookup: CDR1 SGHTS, CDR2 YDEGEE. The CDR3 region is CASSSPSGSYKTNEQFF. DNA of the CDR3: TGTGCCAGCAGCTCCCCTAGCGGGAGTTACAAGACCAATGAGCAGTTCTTC.

A few counts support this clonotype. V and J are TRBV18 and TRBJ2-1, with D possibly being TRBD1 (6 bases). This CDR3 comprises 17 residues. Germline V gives CDR1 KGHSH, CDR2 LQKENI. V lost 2 bases to trimming and J lost 4 bases, with 18 bases between them. CDR3 nucleotides: TGTGCCAGCTCACCAAAAACGGCAGGGGCCGGGTACAATGAGCAGTTCTTC. Its protein product is CASSPKTAGAGYNEQFF.

The sample holds a few counts of this clonotype. The V call is TRBV5-1, the J call TRBJ2-1; D perhaps matches TRBD1 (5 bases). The length of the CDR3 is 14 residues. V lost 2 bases, J lost 4 bases, and 10 bases lay in between. Germline V gene lookup returns CDR1 SGHRS and CDR2 YFSETQ. CDR3 residues: CASSLYDRYNEQFF. CDR3 DNA: TGCGCCAGCAGCTTATACGACAGATACAATGAGCAGTTCTTC. The variable domain in full, completed from reference TRBV5-1 and TRBJ2-1, reads KAGVTQTPRYLIKTRGQQVTLSCSPISGHRSVSWYQQTPGQGLQFLFEYFSETQRNKGNFPGRFSGRQFSNSRSEMNVSTLELGDSALYLCASSLYDRYNEQFFGPGTRLTVL.